The next 11 T cell receptor beta chains were all read from a single sample in a study of cytomegalovirus exposure and HLA in healthy donors. Assay used: immunoSEQ multiplex PCR; TCRdb lists only in-frame clones, some missing. The sample carries 55,000 to 75,000 clones, almost 97% recorded once. Sequencing used PBMCs. The receptor set was obtained from a woman younger than 30 in good health and CMV-seronegative.

This sequence joins TRBV19 and TRBJ1-1, with D possibly TRBD1 on 6 matching bases. CDR3 size: 14 residues. Trimming removed 4 bases from V and 5 bases from J, with 14 bases in between. Germline V CDR1 and CDR2: LNHDA, SQIVND (reference sequence). The CDR3 sequence is CASSTLGGATEAFF. DNA of the CDR3: TGTGCCAGTAGTACCCTCGGGGGGGCGACTGAAGCTTTCTTT.

The rearrangement links TRBV10-3 to TRBJ1-5; a weak D match, TRBD1 (6 bases). V lost 2 bases, J lost 4 bases, and 15 bases lay in between. The germline gives CDR1 ENHRY, CDR2 SYGVKD. The CDR3 covers 16 residues. The CDR3 DNA follows: TGTGCCATCAGTGAGCGCCGGACAGCCGAAAATCAGCCCCAGCATTTT. Translating it yields CAISERRTAENQPQHF.

A single count supports this clone. The chain has TRBV11-1 and TRBJ1-2; 9 bases fit TRBD1. Germline CDR1 is SGHAT and CDR2 is FQDESV (reference sequence). Trimming cost V 4 bases and J 6 bases; bases outside gene matches: 9. The CDR3 is 15 residues long. CDR3 DNA sequence: TGTGCCAGCAGCTCGACAGGGGGTGATTGGGATGGCTACACCTTC. Protein product: CASSSTGGDWDGYTF.

The V and J genes are TRBV10-3 and TRBJ2-5, with 10 bases aligning to TRBD2. Losses at the gene ends were 10 bases for V and 1 base for J; bases not matched to a gene: 3. The germline CDR1 and CDR2 sequences are ENHRY and SYGVKD. CDR3 length: 13 residues. The CDR3 region has the DNA TGTGCCACCAGACTAGCGGGCCAAGAGACCCAGTACTTC. It translates to CATRLAGQETQYF.

The gene calls are TRBV7-3 and TRBJ2-3; 9 positions match TRBD1. V was pared by 2 bases and J by 6 bases, with 6 bases of the junction left unmatched. The CDR3 spans 15 residues. Germline lookup yields CDR1 SGHTA and CDR2 FQGTGA. CDR3 bases: TGTGCCAGCAGCTTATGGGGGACAGGGCTGGATACGCAGTATTTT. Its translation: CASSLWGTGLDTQYF.

The chain couples TRBV5-1 to TRBJ2-7; 11 bases agree with TRBD1. The germline gives CDR1 SGHRS, CDR2 YFSETQ. This CDR3 is 15 amino acids long. V gave up 6 bases and J gave up 7 bases; unmatched junction bases: 12. The CDR3 nucleotides read TGCGCCAGCACCCTCGGACAGGGGGCTCTGGGGGAGCAGTACTTC. As protein: CASTLGQGALGEQYF.

J is TRBJ1-2 and V is TRBV30; 10 bases align to TRBD1. J gave up 2 bases and V 7 bases, and 4 bases lay outside the gene matches. In germline, CDR1 is GTSNPN, CDR2 SVGIG (reference sequence). The CDR3 has 13 amino acids. The CDR3, as DNA: TGTGCCTCAGCGGGACAGGGGAACTATGGCTACACCTTC. This gives the protein CASAGQGNYGYTF.

This clone was counted once. The chain uses TRBV7-9 and TRBJ2-5; D gene uncertain. This CDR3 comprises 13 residues. The V end was cut by 1 base, the J end by 4 bases, with 7 bases between. From germline, CDR1 is SEHNR and CDR2 FQNEAQ (reference sequence). CDR3 loop: CASSLDWPETQYF. CDR3 nucleotide sequence: TGTGCCAGCAGCTTAGATTGGCCAGAGACCCAGTACTTC.

The chain combines TRBV28 with TRBJ2-1; a possible D gene is TRBD2 (7 bases). Between the trimmed V and J ends, which lost 8 bases and 6 bases, there was a span of 14 bases. The germline gives CDR1 MDHEN, CDR2 SYDVKM. This CDR3 has 13 amino acids. The CDR3 DNA is TGTGCCAGCTGGGAGGGAGGGGGCAATGAGCAGTTCTTC. The encoded protein is CASWEGGGNEQFF. The whole variable domain, filled in from reference TRBV28 and TRBJ2-1, reads DVKVTQSSRYLVKRTGEKVFLECVQDMDHENMFWYRQDPGLGLRLIYFSYDVKMKEKGDIPEGYSVSREKKERFSLILESASTNQTSMYLCASWEGGGNEQFFGPGTRLTVL.

The rearrangement links TRBV7-9 to TRBJ1-3, with D possibly matching TRBD1 (5 bases). Germline values: CDR1 SEHNR, CDR2 FQNEAQ (reference sequence). V was clipped by 6 bases and J by 1 base, with 13 bases between them. This CDR3 has 15 residues. In DNA, the CDR3 is TGTGCCAGCAGTCCCCTCCGGGGGTCTGGAAACACCATATATTTT. Protein sequence: CASSPLRGSGNTIYF.

Details on this clone: Other nucleotide sequences in the sample specify the same CDR3. This chain links TRBV7-9 with TRBJ2-5; TRBD2 aligns across 8 bases. V shed 5 bases, J shed 5 bases, and the junction held 4 bases outside the gene matches. Per the germline V gene, CDR1 is SEHNR and CDR2 is FQNEAQ (reference sequence). The CDR3 sequence is 13 residues long. The CDR3 is CASSPRGGETQYF. The CDR3, as DNA: TGTGCCAGCAGCCCCCGGGGGGGGGAGACCCAGTACTTC.